The T cell receptor (beta chain) under discussion was sequenced for a study of glioma-infiltrating T cells after dendritic cell vaccination. Profiled with immunoSEQ multiplex PCR; TCRdb holds only in-frame clones, not every one. The data contain tens of thousands of clones, around 80% of them singletons. The CDR3 runs 14 residues. Germline lookup yields CDR1 MNHNY and CDR2 SVGAGI (reference sequence). The V end lost 4 bases, the J end lost 8 bases, and 15 bases lay between the germline ends. The chain carries TRBV6-6 and TRBJ2-1, with D possibly matching TRBD2 (6 bases). The sample in question was blood, obtained before dendritic cell vaccination. The receptor's source is a human donor with glioblastoma. This CDR3 reads CASSWQRAGDEQFF. As DNA, the CDR3 is TGTGCCAGCAGTTGGCAGCGGGCCGGCGATGAGCAGTTCTTC.